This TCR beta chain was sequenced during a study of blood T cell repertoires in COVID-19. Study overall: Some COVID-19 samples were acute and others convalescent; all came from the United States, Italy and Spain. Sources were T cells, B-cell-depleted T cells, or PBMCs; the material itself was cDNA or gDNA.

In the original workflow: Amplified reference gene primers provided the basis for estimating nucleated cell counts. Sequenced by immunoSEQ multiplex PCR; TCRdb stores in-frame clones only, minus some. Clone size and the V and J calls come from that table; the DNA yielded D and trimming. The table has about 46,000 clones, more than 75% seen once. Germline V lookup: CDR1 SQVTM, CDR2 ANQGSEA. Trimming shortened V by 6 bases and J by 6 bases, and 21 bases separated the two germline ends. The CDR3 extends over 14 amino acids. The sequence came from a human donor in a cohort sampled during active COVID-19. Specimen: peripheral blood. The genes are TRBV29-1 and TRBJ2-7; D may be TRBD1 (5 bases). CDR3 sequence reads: CSVDPQGAGGEQYF. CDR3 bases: TGCAGCGTAGACCCCCAGGGCGCCGGCGGCGAGCAGTACTTC.